The 18 T cell receptor beta chains reported below all come from one sample, sequenced in a study of T-cell reconstitution after alpha-beta-depleted transplantation in children. Preparing the TCRbeta library involved the use of unique molecular identifiers. TCRdb re-derived calls from the PCR reads in MiXCR, one entry per CDR3 protein. The sample has 250,000 to 350,000 distinct CDR3 sequences; nearly 10% are singletons. Sequencing used PBMCs from the stem cell graft donor, obtained from the stem cell graft. These TCRs come from a human donor who donated a stem cell graft to a child with SCID.

The V and J genes are TRBV3-1 and TRBJ2-3; 7 positions match TRBD2. V dropped 3 bases and J dropped 2; count of bases not matched to a gene: 5. Germline V gene lookup returns CDR1 LGHDT and CDR2 YNNKEL (reference sequence). There are 15 residues in the CDR3. In DNA, the CDR3 is TGTGCCAGCAGCCACATAACTAGCGCCACAGATACGCAGTATTTT. Protein sequence: CASSHITSATDTQYF.

Concerning this clonotype: A read error may produce the germline difference seen at one junction end. The chain combines TRBV5-1 with TRBJ2-7; D gene uncertain. The CDR3 spans 14 residues. CDR1 is SGHRS and CDR2 is YFSETQ in the germline V gene. The CDR3 region is CANSPWAGSYEQYF. CDR3 DNA sequence: TGCGCCAACAGCCCGTGGGCAGGATCCTACGAGCAGTACTTC.

A few counts support this clonotype. The genes are TRBV25-1 and TRBJ2-5; a possible D gene is TRBD1 (6 bases). The CDR3 consists of 16 residues. Trimming pared 1 base from V and 6 bases from J, leaving 18 bases between. Germline CDR1 MGHDK, CDR2 SYGVNS. The CDR3 DNA follows: TGTGCCAGCAGTGAATCCCGGGACATGGAGTGGAAGACCCAGTACTTC. This translates into CASSESRDMEWKTQYF.

V is TRBV12-3 or TRBV12-4 and J is TRBJ2-3; D ambiguous. The CDR3 spans 12 residues. V was pared by 6 bases and J by 4 bases, with 8 bases between. The CDR3: CASRINADTQYF. The CDR3 nucleotides read TGTGCCAGCAGAATCAATGCAGATACGCAGTATTTT.

The chain couples TRBV5-1 to TRBJ1-1; no firm D call. CDR3 length equals 16 residues. With 4 bases removed from V and 4 bases from J, the gap between germline ends came to 20 bases. Germline V lookup: CDR1 SGHRS, CDR2 YFSETQ. The CDR3 DNA reads TGCGCCAGCAGCCCGGTGGCCGGAGTGAAAGGCACTGAAGCTTTCTTT. This codes for CASSPVAGVKGTEAFF.

This clonotype was found a few times. The gene calls are TRBV6-5 and TRBJ1-2; TRBD1 aligns across 7 bases. V lost 6 bases, J lost 4 bases, and 5 bases stayed unmatched. This CDR3 region has 13 residues. The germline gives CDR1 MNHEY, CDR2 SVGAGI. The CDR3: CASRGGDSYGYTF. Here the CDR3 DNA reads TGTGCCAGCAGGGGGGGGGACAGCTATGGCTACACCTTC.

The chain has TRBV5-1 and TRBJ2-2; 7 positions match TRBD1. After removal of 1 base from V and 3 bases from J, the junction contained 3 bases not matched to a gene. The CDR3 contains 15 residues. Germline V gene lookup returns CDR1 SGHRS and CDR2 YFSETQ. CDR3 bases: TGCGCCAGCAGCTTGACAGGGGCACACACCGGGGAGCTGTTTTTT. It encodes CASSLTGAHTGELFF.

The table lists this clonotype with a few counts. This chain uses TRBV11-2 with TRBJ1-3, with unresolved D. Trimming removed 5 bases from V and 0 bases from J, with 17 bases in between. Germline-derived CDR1 and CDR2 are SGHAT and FQNNGV. The CDR3 spans 17 residues. The CDR3 DNA reads as TGTGCCAGCAGCCTCCTTCGGGCGGAGAGCTCTGGAAACACCATATATTTT. Its protein is CASSLLRAESSGNTIYF.

The chain couples TRBV11-2 to TRBJ2-2; D remains ambiguous. Between the trimmed V and J ends, which lost 5 bases and 2 bases, there was a span of 18 bases. CDR1 is SGHAT and CDR2 is FQNNGV in the germline V gene. The CDR3 runs to 17 residues. The CDR3 DNA reads as TGTGCCAGCAGCCCCGTTTGGGGTGTCGGCAACACCGGGGAGCTGTTTTTT. Translated: CASSPVWGVGNTGELFF.

A remark on this clonotype: With a much larger clone just one base away, this may be a read error. The chain links TRBV20-1 to TRBJ2-5; TRBD2 matches at 7 bases. This CDR3 spans 13 amino acids. CDR1 and CDR2 from the germline V gene are DFQATT and SNEGSKA (reference sequence). The CDR3 region is CSASRGTQKTQYF. In DNA form, the CDR3 reads TGCAGTGCTTCGCGGGGGACCCAAAAGACCCAGTACTTC.

The genes are TRBV5-6 and TRBJ1-2; perhaps TRBD1 as D (6 bases). Germline V lookup: CDR1 SGHDT, CDR2 YYEEEE. With 3 bases removed from V and 2 bases from J, the gap between germline ends came to 11 bases. This CDR3 has 14 amino acids. The chain's CDR3 is CASSYDRINYGYTF. CDR3 DNA: TGTGCCAGCAGCTACGACAGGATCAACTATGGCTACACCTTC.

This clonotype was found a few times. This chain joins TRBV18 and TRBJ1-5, with a weak D call TRBD1 (5 bases). V lost 0 bases, J lost 6 bases, and 15 bases lay in between. Germline CDR1 and CDR2: KGHSH and LQKENI. The CDR3 runs 16 residues. CDR3 DNA: TGTGCCAGCTCACCACCGGGGCAGGGTGCTAGTCAGCCCCAGCATTTT. It encodes CASSPPGQGASQPQHF.

This clonotype has more than one count but fewer than ten. The V and J genes are TRBV27 and TRBJ2-5; TRBD2 agrees at 8 bases. This CDR3 region has 18 residues. J gave up 2 bases and V 4 bases, and 15 bases lay outside the gene matches. Germline V lookup: CDR1 MNHEY, CDR2 SMNVEV (reference sequence). CDR3 in DNA: TGTGCCAGCAGTTCGACCCCACCGGGGGGGCCAATTCAAGAGACCCAGTACTTC. It is translated as CASSSTPPGGPIQETQYF.

The rearrangement uses TRBV6-1 and TRBJ1-1; the match to TRBD1 covers 7 bases. Germline CDR1 reads MNHNS; CDR2 reads SASEGT. J lost 1 base, V lost 7 bases, and 9 bases had no gene match. CDR3 length equals 15 residues. CDR3 DNA sequence: TGTGCCAGCAATACAGTCTACAGGGGGAACACTGAAGCTTTCTTT. Translating gives CASNTVYRGNTEAFF.

This clonotype has a count of ten or more. The gene calls are TRBV9 and TRBJ1-2, with D maybe TRBD1 (6 bases). CDR3 size: 15 residues. Deletions cut 0 bases from V and 8 bases from J, with 17 bases between. The germline V gene has CDR1 SGDLS and CDR2 YYNGEE. The CDR3 DNA is TGTGCCAGCAGCGTAGCTACAGGGCCCTTAGACGGCTACACCTTC. This gives the protein CASSVATGPLDGYTF.

In its sample, this clonotype was seen a few times. The rearrangement links TRBV4-2 to TRBJ2-3, with D possibly called TRBD1 or TRBD2 (6 bases each). Germline V lookup: CDR1 LGHNA, CDR2 YNFKEQ. The CDR3 sequence is 14 residues long. V lost 4 bases and J lost 4, with 12 bases in between. In DNA, the CDR3 is TGTGCCAGCAGCCGCGAGGGGGGAGCAGATACGCAGTATTTT. It encodes CASSREGGADTQYF.

In its sample, this clonotype was seen a few times. The DNA of the CDR3 is TGCGCCAGCAGCAAGGGACTAGCGGGGGGGCCTTACACCGGGGAGCTGTTTTTT. Encoded protein: CASSKGLAGGPYTGELFF. V and J are TRBV5-1 and TRBJ2-2; 16 nucleotides align to TRBD2. Germline values: CDR1 SGHRS, CDR2 YFSETQ. After removal of 4 bases from V and 3 bases from J, the junction contained 6 bases not matched to a gene. CDR3 length equals 18 residues.

In its sample, this clonotype was seen many times. J is TRBJ1-1 and V is TRBV6-1, with 8 bases matching TRBD1. The CDR3 is 14 residues long. Trimming took 5 bases from V and 5 from J; bases not matched to a gene: 7. In germline, CDR1 is MNHNS, CDR2 SASEGT. CDR3 coding DNA: TGTGCCAGCAGTCCGACAGGGGTAGGAACTGAAGCTTTCTTT. This sequence encodes CASSPTGVGTEAFF.